This paragraph covers one TCR beta chain sequence. As yet, its antigen is unknown. Treatment denoted: roughly 20 received Ad26.COV2.S at low or high dose, single or two shots; roughly 5 received placebo; per-sample allocation not given. Day 63 after the first injection of vaccine or placebo was the sampling time. Here immunoSEQ multiplex PCR was the method, and the copy in TCRdb shows in-frame clones only, minus some. The sample yields some 480,000 clones, around nine tenths seen once. Germline values: CDR1 WSHSY, CDR2 SAAADI. This CDR3 spans 10 amino acids. The V end lost 11 bases, the J end lost 5 bases, and 7 bases lay between the germline ends. This sample stems from a study of Ad26.COV2.S vaccination and SARS-CoV-2 variants. Study-level background: Dosing was one shot or two shots 56 days apart. The study, taken as a whole, reports: Marked by substantial breadth, spike-specific CD8+ and CD4+ T cell responses were reportedly seen after vaccination.

This clonotype was sampled from a person aged 18-65 years who received the Ad26.COV2.S COVID-19 vaccine or a placebo. Sequencing used peripheral blood, obtained in a trial of Ad26.COV2.S vaccine versus placebo. This sequence joins TRBV10-2 and TRBJ2-1; D is unclear. The CDR3 DNA reads TGCGCCTCCCGCGACAATGAGCAGTTCTTC. Amino acid sequence: CASRDNEQFF.